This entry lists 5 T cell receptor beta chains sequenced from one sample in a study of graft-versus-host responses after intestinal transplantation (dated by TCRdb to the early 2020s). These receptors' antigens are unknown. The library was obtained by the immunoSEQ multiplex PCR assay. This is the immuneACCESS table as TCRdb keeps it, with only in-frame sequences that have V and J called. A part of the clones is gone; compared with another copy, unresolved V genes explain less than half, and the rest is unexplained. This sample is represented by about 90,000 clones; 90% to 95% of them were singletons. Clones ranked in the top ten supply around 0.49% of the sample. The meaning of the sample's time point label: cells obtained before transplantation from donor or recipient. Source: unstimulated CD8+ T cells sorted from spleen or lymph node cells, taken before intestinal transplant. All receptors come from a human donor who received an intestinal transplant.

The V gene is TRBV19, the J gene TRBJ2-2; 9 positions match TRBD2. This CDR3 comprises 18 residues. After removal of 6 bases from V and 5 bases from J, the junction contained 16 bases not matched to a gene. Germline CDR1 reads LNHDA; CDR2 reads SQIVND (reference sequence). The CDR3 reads CASSKLKPGLAITGELFF. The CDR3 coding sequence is TGTGCCAGTAGCAAACTCAAACCGGGACTAGCTATAACCGGGGAGCTGTTTTTT.

The CDR3 coding sequence is TGTGCCAGCAGGTTAGTCTACGAGCAGTACTTC. Translated: CASRLVYEQYF. J is TRBJ2-7 and V is TRBV6-6; D is unclear. V lost 6 bases to trimming and J lost 3 bases, with 6 bases between them. The germline gives CDR1 MNHNY, CDR2 SVGAGI (reference sequence). The CDR3 has 11 amino acids.

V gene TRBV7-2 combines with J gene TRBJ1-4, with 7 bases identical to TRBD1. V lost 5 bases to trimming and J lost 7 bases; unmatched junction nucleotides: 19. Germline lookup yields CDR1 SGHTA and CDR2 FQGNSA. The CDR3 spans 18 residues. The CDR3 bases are TGTGCCAGCAGCCCCAAAGAGCGGACAGGTGGAATCATTGAAAAACTGTTTTTT. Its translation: CASSPKERTGGIIEKLFF.

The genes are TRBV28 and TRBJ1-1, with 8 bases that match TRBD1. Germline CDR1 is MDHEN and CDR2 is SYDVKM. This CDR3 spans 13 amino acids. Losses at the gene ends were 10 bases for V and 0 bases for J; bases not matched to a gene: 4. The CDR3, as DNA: TGTGCCACCCTGGACAGGGTGAACACTGAAGCTTTCTTT. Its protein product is CATLDRVNTEAFF.

The CDR3 reads CASSQDNRATLYEQFF. The CDR3 DNA is TGCGCCAGCAGCCAAGATAACAGGGCGACTCTCTATGAGCAGTTCTTC. This chain connects TRBV4-3 to TRBJ2-1; weak D call: TRBD1 (6 bases). The V end lost 0 bases, the J end lost 8 bases, and 17 bases lay between the germline ends. This CDR3 spans 16 amino acids. CDR1 LGHNA and CDR2 YSLEER come from the germline V gene.